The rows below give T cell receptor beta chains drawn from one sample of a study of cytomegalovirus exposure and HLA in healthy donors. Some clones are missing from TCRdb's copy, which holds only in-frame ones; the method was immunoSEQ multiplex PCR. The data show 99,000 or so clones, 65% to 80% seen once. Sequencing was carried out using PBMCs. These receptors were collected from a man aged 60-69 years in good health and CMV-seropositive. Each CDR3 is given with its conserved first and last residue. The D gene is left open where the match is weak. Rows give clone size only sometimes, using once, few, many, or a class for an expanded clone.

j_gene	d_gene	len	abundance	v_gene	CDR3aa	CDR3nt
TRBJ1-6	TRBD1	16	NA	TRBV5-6	CASSFPQGAVNSPLHF	TGTGCCAGCAGCTTCCCACAGGGGGCGGTTAATTCACCCCTCCACTTT
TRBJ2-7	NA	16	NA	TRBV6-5	CASSYSRTISSYEQYF	TGTGCCAGCAGTTACTCTAGGACTATTAGCTCCTACGAGCAGTACTTC
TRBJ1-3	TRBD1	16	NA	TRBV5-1	CASSLGGQNSGNTIYF	TGCGCCAGCAGCTTGGGGGGACAGAACTCTGGAAACACCATATATTTT
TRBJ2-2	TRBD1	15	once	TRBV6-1	CASRTGQGATGELFF	TGTGCCAGCCGTACCGGACAGGGGGCAACCGGGGAGCTGTTTTTT
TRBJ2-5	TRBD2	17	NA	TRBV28	CASSLGTSGGARETQYF	TGTGCCAGCAGTTTAGGGACTAGCGGGGGGGCGCGGGAGACCCAGTACTTC
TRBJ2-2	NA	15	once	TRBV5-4	CASSLADRNTGELFF	TGTGCCAGCAGCTTGGCCGACAGGAACACCGGGGAGCTGTTTTTT
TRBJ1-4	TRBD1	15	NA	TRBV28	CASSSNRGLGEKLFF	TGTGCCAGCAGTTCCAACAGGGGTCTGGGGGAAAAACTGTTTTTT
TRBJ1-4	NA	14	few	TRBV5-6	CASSLGEAGGKLFF	TGTGCCAGCAGCTTAGGCGAGGCGGGTGGAAAACTGTTTTTT
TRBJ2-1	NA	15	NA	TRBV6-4	CASSDSSRGRGEQFF	TGTGCCAGCAGTGATTCCTCAAGGGGCAGGGGTGAGCAGTTCTTC
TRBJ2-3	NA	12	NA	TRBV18	CASSPDAGKEYF	TGTGCCAGCTCACCAGATGCGGGGAAGGAGTATTTT
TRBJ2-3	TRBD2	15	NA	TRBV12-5	CASGWGTSSTDTQYF	TGTGCTAGTGGTTGGGGGACTAGCAGCACAGATACGCAGTATTTT
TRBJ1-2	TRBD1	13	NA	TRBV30	CAWSPGTAFGYTF	TGTGCCTGGAGTCCCGGGACAGCCTTCGGCTACACCTTC
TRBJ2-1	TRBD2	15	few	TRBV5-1	CASSLSGEVGNEQFF	TGCGCCAGCAGCTTAAGCGGGGAGGTCGGGAATGAGCAGTTCTTC
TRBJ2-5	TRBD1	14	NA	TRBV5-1	CASSSTGGRETQYF	TGCGCCAGCAGCTCAACAGGGGGCCGCGAGACCCAGTACTTC
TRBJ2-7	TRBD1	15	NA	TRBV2	CASSGTGGVSYEQYF	TGTGCCAGCAGTGGGACAGGGGGAGTGTCCTACGAGCAGTACTTC
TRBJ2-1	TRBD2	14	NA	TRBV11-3	CASSLLAGGHEQFF	TGTGCCAGCAGCTTACTAGCGGGGGGGCACGAGCAGTTCTTC
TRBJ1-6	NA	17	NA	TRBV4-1	CASSQVRGSGNNSPLHF	TGCGCCAGCAGCCAAGTACGAGGGTCGGGAAATAATTCACCCCTCCACTTT
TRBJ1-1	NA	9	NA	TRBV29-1	CSVSEQGRF	TGCAGCGTCTCCGAACAGGGAAGGTTT
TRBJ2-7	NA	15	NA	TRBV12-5	CASGTPQGGGGEQYF	TGTGCTAGTGGTACACCGCAAGGAGGAGGGGGCGAGCAGTACTTC
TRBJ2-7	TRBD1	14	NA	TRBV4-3	CASSHRQGGYEQYF	TGCGCCAGCAGCCACCGACAGGGGGGCTACGAGCAGTACTTC
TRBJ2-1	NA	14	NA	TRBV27	CASSFYRRDNEQFF	TGTGCCAGCAGTTTTTACCGGAGGGACAATGAGCAGTTCTTC
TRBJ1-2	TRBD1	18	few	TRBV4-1	CASSQVVRKRDSLYGYTF	TGCGCCAGCAGCCAAGTGGTGAGGAAACGGGACAGCCTCTATGGCTACACCTTC
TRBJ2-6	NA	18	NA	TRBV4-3	CASSQEDRGSSGANVLTF	TGCGCCAGCAGCCAAGAGGATAGAGGAAGCTCTGGGGCCAACGTCCTGACTTTC
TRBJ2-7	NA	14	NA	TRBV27	CASSLGAGSYEQYF	TGTGCCAGCAGTTTAGGGGCAGGGTCCTACGAGCAGTACTTC
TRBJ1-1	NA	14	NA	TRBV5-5	CASSFTGIGTEAFF	TGTGCCAGCAGCTTTACAGGGATTGGCACTGAAGCTTTCTTT
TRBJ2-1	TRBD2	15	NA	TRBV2	CASSEVAGPYNEQFF	TGTGCCAGCAGTGAAGTAGCGGGCCCTTACAATGAGCAGTTCTTC
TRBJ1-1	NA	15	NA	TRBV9	CASSVSPGVVTEAFF	TGTGCCAGCAGCGTAAGTCCAGGGGTCGTCACTGAAGCTTTCTTT
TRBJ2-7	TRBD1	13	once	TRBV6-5	CASSRQGDYEQYF	TGTGCCAGCAGCCGACAGGGCGACTACGAGCAGTACTTC
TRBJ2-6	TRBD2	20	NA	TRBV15	CATSRGLAGGYNRGANVLTF	TGTGCCACCAGCAGGGGACTAGCGGGGGGGTACAATCGTGGGGCCAACGTCCTGACTTTC
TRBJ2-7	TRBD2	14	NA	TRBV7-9	CASSLLAGSYEQYF	TGTGCCAGCAGCTTATTAGCGGGGAGCTACGAGCAGTACTTC
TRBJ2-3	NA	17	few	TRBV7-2	CASSLTRRRGGTDTQYF	TGTGCCAGCAGCTTGACGAGGCGGCGGGGAGGCACAGATACGCAGTATTTT